The T cell receptor (beta chain) under discussion was sequenced for a study of T cells in tuberculosis. Study background: In South Africa, adults with active tuberculosis were compared with IGRA-negative and latently infected IGRA-positive adolescents.

In regard to this clone: Its antigen is not known.

Each clinical donor contributed on average approximately 99,000 T cells from unsorted cryopreserved PBMC. The method was immunoSEQ multiplex PCR; TCRdb's version includes in-frame clones alone and lacks a portion of them. The sample shows 25,000 to 35,000 clones, less than 97% of them seen only once. Findings and limits, study-wide: Active tuberculosis TCR-alpha repertoires lay closer to GMM-specific TCRs than IGRA-negative controls, suggesting clonal expansion. Smaller alpha distances in active tuberculosis partly reflected shorter CDR3-alpha lengths.

Germline V CDR1 and CDR2: SNHLY, FYNNEI. CDR3 length: 15 residues. V gave up 6 bases and J gave up 5 bases; unmatched junction bases: 5. The clonotype originates from a donor under 30 with latent tuberculosis or without tuberculosis infection. The sequenced material came from PBMCs. J is TRBJ2-2 and V is TRBV2; 11 bases are a match to TRBD2. CDR3 DNA sequence: TGTGCCAGCAGGACTAGCGGGGTAGCGACCGGGGAGCTGTTTTTT. It is translated as CASRTSGVATGELFF.